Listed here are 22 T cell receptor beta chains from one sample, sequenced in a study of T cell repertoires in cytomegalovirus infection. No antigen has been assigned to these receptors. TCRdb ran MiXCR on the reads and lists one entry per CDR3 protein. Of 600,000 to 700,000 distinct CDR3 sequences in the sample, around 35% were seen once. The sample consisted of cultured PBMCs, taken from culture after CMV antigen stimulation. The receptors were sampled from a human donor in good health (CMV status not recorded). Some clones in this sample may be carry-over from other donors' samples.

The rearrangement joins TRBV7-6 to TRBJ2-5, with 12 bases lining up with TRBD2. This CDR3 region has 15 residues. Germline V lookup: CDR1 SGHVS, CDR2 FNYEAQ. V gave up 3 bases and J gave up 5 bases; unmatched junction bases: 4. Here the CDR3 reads CASSFLAGGPETQYF. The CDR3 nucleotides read TGTGCCAGCAGCTTCCTAGCGGGGGGGCCCGAGACCCAGTACTTC.

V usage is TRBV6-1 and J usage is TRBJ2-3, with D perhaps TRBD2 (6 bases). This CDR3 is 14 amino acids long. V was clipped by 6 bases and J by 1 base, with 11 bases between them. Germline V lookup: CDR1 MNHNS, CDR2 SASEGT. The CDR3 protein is CASSRLDGTDTQYF. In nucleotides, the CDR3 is TGTGCCAGCAGCAGACTAGACGGCACAGATACGCAGTATTTT.

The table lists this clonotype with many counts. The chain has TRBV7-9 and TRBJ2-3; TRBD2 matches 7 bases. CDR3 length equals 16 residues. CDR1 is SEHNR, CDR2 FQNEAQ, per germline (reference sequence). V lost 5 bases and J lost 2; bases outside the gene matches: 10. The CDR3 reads CASSPDSSGNTDTQYF. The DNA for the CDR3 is TGTGCCAGCAGCCCCGATTCTAGCGGCAACACAGATACGCAGTATTTT.

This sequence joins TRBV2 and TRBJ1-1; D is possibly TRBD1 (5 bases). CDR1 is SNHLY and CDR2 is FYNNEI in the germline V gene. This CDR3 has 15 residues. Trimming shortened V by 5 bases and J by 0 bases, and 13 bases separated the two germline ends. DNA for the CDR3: TGTGCCAGCAGTAAAAGGGACGGGTTGAACACTGAAGCTTTCTTT. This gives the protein CASSKRDGLNTEAFF.

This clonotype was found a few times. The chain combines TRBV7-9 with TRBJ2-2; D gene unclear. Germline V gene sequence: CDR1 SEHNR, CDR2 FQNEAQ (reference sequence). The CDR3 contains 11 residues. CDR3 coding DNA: TGTGTATCGCGAAACACCGGGGAGCTGTTTTTT. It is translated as CVSRNTGELFF.

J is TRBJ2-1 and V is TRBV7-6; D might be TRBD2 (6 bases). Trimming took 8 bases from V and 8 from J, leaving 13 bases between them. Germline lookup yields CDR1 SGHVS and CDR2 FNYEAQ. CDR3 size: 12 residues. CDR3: CASGTKRDEQFF. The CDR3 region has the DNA TGTGCCAGCGGAACGAAGCGGGATGAGCAGTTCTTC.

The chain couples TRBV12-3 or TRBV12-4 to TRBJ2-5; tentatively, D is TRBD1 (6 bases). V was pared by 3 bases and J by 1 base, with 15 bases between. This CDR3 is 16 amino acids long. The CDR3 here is CASSFIPGAPQETQYF. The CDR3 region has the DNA TGTGCCAGCAGTTTCATCCCAGGGGCTCCCCAAGAGACCCAGTACTTC.

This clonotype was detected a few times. CDR3 sequence reads: CASSIRQARGRNSPLHF. Written as DNA, the CDR3 is TGTGCCAGTAGTATCCGACAGGCGCGGGGAAGAAATTCACCCCTCCACTTT. The chain recombines TRBV19 with TRBJ1-6; a possible D gene is TRBD1 (6 bases). The CDR3 consists of 17 residues. Germline CDR1 is LNHDA and CDR2 is SQIVND (reference sequence). Trimming cost V 3 bases and J 7 bases, with 19 bases left between them.

As DNA, the CDR3 is TGTGCCAGCAGCCGCGATGGGGCGGAGACCCAGTACTTC. It translates to CASSRDGAETQYF. The chain uses TRBV3-1 and TRBJ2-5; TRBD1 might be the D (5 bases). Trimming left V 4 bases short and J 5 bases short, with 11 bases between. This CDR3 spans 13 amino acids. Looked up from germline, CDR1 is LGHDT and CDR2 is YNNKEL (reference sequence).

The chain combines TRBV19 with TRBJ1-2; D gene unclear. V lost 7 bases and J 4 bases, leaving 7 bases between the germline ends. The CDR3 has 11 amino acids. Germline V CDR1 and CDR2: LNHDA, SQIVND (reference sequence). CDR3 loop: CASNAVYGYTF. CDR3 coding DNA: TGTGCCAGTAATGCGGTCTATGGCTACACCTTC.

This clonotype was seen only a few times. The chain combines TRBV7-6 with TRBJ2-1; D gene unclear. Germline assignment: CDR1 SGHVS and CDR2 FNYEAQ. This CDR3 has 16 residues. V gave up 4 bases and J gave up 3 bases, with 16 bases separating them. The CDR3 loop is CASSYNFQKRYNEQFF. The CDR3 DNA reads TGTGCCAGCAGCTACAACTTCCAGAAGCGCTACAATGAGCAGTTCTTC.

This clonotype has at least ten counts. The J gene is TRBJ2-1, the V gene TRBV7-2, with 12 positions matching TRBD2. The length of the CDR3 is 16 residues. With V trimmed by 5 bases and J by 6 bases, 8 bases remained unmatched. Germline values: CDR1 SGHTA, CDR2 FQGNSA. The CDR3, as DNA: TGTGCCAGCAGCCAGATTAGGACTAGCGGGATCAATGAGCAGTTCTTC. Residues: CASSQIRTSGINEQFF.

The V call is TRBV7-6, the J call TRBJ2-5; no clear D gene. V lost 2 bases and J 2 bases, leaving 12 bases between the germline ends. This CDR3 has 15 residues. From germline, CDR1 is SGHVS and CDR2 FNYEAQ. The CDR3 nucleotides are TGTGCCAGCAGCTTAACGGCCACTACTCAAGAGACCCAGTACTTC. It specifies CASSLTATTQETQYF.

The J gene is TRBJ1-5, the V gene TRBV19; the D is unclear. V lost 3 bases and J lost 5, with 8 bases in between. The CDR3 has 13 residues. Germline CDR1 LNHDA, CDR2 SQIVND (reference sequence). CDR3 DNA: TGTGCCAGTAGTATTGTAAGGGATCAGCCCCAGCATTTT. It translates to CASSIVRDQPQHF.

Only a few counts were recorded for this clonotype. CDR3 in amino acids: CASSRTGADNEQFF. CDR3 DNA sequence: TGTGCCAGTAGTCGGACAGGGGCCGACAATGAGCAGTTCTTC. This chain connects TRBV19 to TRBJ2-1; 9 bases are shared with TRBD1. This CDR3 region has 14 residues. The germline V gene encodes CDR1 LNHDA and CDR2 SQIVND (reference sequence). Trimming took 5 bases from V and 5 from J; bases not matched to a gene: 4.

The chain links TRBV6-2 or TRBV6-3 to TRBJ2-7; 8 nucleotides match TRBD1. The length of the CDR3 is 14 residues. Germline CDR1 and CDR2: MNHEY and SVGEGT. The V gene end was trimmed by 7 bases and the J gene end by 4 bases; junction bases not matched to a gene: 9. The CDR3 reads CASTWGRGQYEQYF. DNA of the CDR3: TGTGCCAGCACCTGGGGCAGGGGGCAATACGAGCAGTACTTC.

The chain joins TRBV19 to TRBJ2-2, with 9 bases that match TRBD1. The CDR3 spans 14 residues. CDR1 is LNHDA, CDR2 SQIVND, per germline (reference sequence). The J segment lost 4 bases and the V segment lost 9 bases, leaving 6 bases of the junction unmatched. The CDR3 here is CASAQGAVTGELFF. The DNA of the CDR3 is TGTGCCAGCGCACAGGGGGCGGTCACCGGGGAGCTGTTTTTT.

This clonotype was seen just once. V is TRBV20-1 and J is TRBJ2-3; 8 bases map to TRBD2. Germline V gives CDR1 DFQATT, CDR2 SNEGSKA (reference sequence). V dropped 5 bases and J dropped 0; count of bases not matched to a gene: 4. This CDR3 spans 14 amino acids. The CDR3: CSAGPSGSTDTQYF. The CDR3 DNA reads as TGCAGTGCTGGCCCTAGCGGGAGCACAGATACGCAGTATTTT.

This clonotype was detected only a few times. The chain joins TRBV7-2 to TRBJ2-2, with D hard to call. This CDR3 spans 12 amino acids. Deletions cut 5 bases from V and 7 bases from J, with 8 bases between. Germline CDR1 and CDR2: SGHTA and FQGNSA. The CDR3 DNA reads TGTGCCAGCAGCCGTGAAAGCGGGGAGCTGTTTTTT. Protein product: CASSRESGELFF. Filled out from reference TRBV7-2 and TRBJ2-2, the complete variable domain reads GAGVSQSPSNKVTEKGKDVELRCDPISGHTALYWYRQSLGQGLEFLIYFQGNSAPDKSGLPSDRFSAERTGGSVSTLTIQRTQQEDSAVYLCASSRESGELFFGEGSRLTVL.

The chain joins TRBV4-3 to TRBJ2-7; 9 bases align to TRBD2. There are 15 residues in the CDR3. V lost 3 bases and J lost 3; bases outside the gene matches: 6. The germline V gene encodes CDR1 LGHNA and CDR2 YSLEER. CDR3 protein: CASSHPSGALYEQYF. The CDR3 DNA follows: TGCGCCAGCAGCCACCCTAGCGGGGCCCTCTACGAGCAGTACTTC.

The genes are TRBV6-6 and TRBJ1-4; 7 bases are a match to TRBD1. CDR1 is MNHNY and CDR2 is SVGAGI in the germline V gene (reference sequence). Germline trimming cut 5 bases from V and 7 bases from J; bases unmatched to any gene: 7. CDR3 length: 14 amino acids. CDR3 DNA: TGTGCCAGCAGTAAACCGGGACAGAGTGAAAAACTGTTTTTT. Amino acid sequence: CASSKPGQSEKLFF.

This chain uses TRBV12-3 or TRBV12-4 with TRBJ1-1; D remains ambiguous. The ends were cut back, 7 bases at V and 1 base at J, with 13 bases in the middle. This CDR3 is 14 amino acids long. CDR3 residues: CASTASTGNTEAFF. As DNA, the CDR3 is TGTGCCAGCACCGCGTCGACCGGGAACACTGAAGCTTTCTTT.